This TCR beta chain emerged from a study of blood T cells in healthy people across ages. Study findings and constraints: Unsorted PBMCs ruled out conclusive naive versus antigen-experienced comparison.

The CDR3 consists of 13 residues. Between the trimmed V and J ends, which lost 6 bases and 3 bases, there was a span of 9 bases. Per germline, CDR1 MDHEN and CDR2 SYDVKM. Combining a sample-barcoded 5' primer with a J-beta primer mix, a second PCR ran for roughly 7 to 12 cycles. Per sample, CDR3-containing paired-end reads numbered at least 2.5 million. MiXCR, applied by TCRdb to the 5' RACE reads, yields one record per CDR3 protein. This table has 800,000 or so distinct CDR3 sequences, around 25% appearing once. This clonotype was detected only a few times. Its antigen is still unknown. This sample was also put to use in a study of T cells of mothers and their children. According to that study: The donors comprised six children and their three healthy Caucasian mothers. Whether related or unrelated, pairs show similar shaping of TCR recombination output by thymic selection.

The J gene is TRBJ1-5, the V gene TRBV28; no clear D gene. This TCR was recovered from a boy under 18 in good health. The sequencing sample was made of blood. CDR3 DNA sequence: TGTGCCAGCAGCCAGCCCCCCAATCAGCCCCAGCATTTT. Protein product: CASSQPPNQPQHF.